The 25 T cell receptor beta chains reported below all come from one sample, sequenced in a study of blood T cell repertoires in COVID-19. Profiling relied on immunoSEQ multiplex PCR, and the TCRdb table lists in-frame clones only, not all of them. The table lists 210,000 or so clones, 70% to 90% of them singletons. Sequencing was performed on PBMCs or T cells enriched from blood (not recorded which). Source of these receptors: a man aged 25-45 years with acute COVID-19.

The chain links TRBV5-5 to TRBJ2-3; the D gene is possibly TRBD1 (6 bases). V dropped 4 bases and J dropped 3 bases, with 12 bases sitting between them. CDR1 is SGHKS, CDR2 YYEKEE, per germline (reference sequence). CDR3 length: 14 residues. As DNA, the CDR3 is TGTGCCAGCAGCGTGCCACAGGGTACAGATACGCAGTATTTT. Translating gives CASSVPQGTDTQYF.

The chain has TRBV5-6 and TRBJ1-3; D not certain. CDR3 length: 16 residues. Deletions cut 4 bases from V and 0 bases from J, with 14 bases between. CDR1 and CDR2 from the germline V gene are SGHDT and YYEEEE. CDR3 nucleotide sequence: TGTGCCAGCAGCACTACTGACGGTAGCTCTGGAAACACCATATATTTT. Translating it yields CASSTTDGSSGNTIYF.

CDR3 loop: CASRSRMNTEAFF. The CDR3 DNA reads as TGTGCCAGCAGGTCCAGGATGAACACTGAAGCTTTCTTT. This chain uses TRBV11-2 with TRBJ1-1; D not certain. V dropped 6 bases and J dropped 0 bases, with 8 bases sitting between them. The CDR3 consists of 13 residues. Looked up from germline, CDR1 is SGHAT and CDR2 is FQNNGV. Full variable domain (missing parts from reference TRBV11-2 and TRBJ1-1): EAGVAQSPRYKIIEKRQSVAFWCNPISGHATLYWYQQILGQGPKLLIQFQNNGVVDDSQLPKDRFSAERLKGVDSTLKIQPAKLEDSAVYLCASRSRMNTEAFFGQGTRLTVV.

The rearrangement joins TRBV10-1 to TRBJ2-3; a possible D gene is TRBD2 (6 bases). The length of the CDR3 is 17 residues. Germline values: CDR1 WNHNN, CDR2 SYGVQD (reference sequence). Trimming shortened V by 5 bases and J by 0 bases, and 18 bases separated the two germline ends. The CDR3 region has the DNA TGCGCCAGCAGTAACCCGTCTAGCGATCCTAGCACAGATACGCAGTATTTT. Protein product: CASSNPSSDPSTDTQYF.

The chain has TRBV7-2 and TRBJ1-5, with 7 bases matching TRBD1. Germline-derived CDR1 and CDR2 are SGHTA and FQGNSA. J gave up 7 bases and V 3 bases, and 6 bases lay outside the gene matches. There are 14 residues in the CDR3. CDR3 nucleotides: TGTGCCAGCAGCTTGGGGAACAGGGGCCAGCCCCAGCATTTT. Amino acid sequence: CASSLGNRGQPQHF. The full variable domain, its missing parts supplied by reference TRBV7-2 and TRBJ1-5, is GAGVSQSPSNKVTEKGKDVELRCDPISGHTALYWYRQSLGQGLEFLIYFQGNSAPDKSGLPSDRFSAERTGGSVSTLTIQRTQQEDSAVYLCASSLGNRGQPQHFGDGTRLSIL.

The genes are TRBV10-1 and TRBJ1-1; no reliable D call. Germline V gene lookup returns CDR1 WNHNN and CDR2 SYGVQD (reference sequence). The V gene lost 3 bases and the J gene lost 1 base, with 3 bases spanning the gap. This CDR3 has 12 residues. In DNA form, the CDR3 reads TGCGCCAGCAGTGACAGGAACACTGAAGCTTTCTTT. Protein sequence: CASSDRNTEAFF.

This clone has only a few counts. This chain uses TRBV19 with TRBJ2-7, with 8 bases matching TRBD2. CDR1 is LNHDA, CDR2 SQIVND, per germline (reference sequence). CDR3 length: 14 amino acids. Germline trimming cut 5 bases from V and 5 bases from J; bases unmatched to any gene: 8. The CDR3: CASSHPGTRNEQYF. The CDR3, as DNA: TGTGCCAGTAGTCATCCCGGGACTAGAAACGAGCAGTACTTC.

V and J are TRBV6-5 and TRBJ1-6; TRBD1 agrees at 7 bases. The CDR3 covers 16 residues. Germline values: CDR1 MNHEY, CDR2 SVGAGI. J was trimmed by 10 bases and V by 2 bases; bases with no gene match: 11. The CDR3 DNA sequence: TGTGCCAGCAGTTACACGTCTACAGGGGCCGGATCACCCCTCCACTTT. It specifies CASSYTSTGAGSPLHF.

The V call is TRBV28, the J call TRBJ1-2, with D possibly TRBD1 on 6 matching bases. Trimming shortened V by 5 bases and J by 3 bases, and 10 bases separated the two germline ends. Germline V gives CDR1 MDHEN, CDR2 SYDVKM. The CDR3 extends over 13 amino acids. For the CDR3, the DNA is TGTGCCAGCAGTCCTACAGGGCACTATGGCTACACCTTC. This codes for CASSPTGHYGYTF.

In DNA, the CDR3 is TGTGCCAGCAGACCTCCAGGGGCGGGCTATGGCTACACCTTC. Translating it yields CASRPPGAGYGYTF. The rearrangement joins TRBV6-5 to TRBJ1-2; D is possibly TRBD1 (6 bases). The germline CDR1 and CDR2 sequences are MNHEY and SVGAGI. This CDR3 has 14 residues. Trimming removed 6 bases at V and 4 bases at J, with 15 bases between.

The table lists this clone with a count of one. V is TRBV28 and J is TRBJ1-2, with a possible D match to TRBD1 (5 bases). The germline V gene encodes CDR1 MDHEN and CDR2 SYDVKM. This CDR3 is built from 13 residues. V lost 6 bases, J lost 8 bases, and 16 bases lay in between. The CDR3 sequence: CASRDPGYEGYTF. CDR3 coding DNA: TGTGCCAGCAGAGACCCAGGGTACGAGGGCTACACCTTC.

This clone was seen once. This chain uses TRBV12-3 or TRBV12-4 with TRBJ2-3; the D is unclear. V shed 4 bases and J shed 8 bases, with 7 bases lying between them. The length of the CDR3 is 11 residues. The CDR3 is CASSSFPTQYF. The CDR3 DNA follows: TGTGCCAGCAGTTCGTTCCCTACGCAGTATTTT.

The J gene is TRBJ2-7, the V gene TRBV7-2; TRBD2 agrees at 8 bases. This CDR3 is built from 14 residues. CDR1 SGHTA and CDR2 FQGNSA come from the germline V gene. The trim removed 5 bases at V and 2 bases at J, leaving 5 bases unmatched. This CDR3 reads CASSPVAGPYEQYF. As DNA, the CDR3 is TGTGCCAGCAGCCCAGTAGCGGGGCCCTACGAGCAGTACTTC.

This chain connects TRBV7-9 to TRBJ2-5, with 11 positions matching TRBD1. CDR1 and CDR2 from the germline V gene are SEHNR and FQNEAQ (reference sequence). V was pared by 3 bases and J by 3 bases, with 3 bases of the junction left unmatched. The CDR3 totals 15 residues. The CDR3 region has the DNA TGTGCCAGCAGCTTTCCGGGACAGGGGGAAGAGACCCAGTACTTC. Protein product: CASSFPGQGEETQYF.

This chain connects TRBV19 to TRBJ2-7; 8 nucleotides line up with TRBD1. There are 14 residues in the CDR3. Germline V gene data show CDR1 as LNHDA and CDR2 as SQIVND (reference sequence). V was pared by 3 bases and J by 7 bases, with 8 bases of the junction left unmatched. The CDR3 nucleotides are TGTGCCAGTAGTATGGGACAGGCAACTAGGGAGCAGTACTTC. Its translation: CASSMGQATREQYF.

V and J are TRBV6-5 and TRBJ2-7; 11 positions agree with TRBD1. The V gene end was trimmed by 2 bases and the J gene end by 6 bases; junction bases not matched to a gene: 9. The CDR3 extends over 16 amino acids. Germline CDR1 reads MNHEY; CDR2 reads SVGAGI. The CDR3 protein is CASSYTGTGGSGEQYF. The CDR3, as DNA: TGTGCCAGCAGTTACACCGGGACAGGGGGGTCTGGCGAGCAGTACTTC.

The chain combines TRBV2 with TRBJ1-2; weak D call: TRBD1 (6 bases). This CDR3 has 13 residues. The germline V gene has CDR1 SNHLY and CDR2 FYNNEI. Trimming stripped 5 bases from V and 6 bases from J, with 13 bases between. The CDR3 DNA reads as TGTGCCAGCAGTTTCCGGGACACGCATGGCTACACCTTC. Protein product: CASSFRDTHGYTF.

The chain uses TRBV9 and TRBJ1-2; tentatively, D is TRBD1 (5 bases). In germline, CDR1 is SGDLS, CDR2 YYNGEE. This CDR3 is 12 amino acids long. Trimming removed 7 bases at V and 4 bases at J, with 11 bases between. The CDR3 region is CASQRDSYGYTF. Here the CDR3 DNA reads TGTGCCAGCCAACGGGACTCCTATGGCTACACCTTC. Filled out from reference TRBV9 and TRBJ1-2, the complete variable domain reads DSGVTQTPKHLITATGQRVTLRCSPRSGDLSVYWYQQSLDQGLQFLIQYYNGEERAKGNILERFSAQQFPDLHSELNLSSLELGDSALYFCASQRDSYGYTFGSGTRLTVV.

Here the CDR3 reads CASSYSAEAFF. The CDR3 nucleotides read TGTGCCAGCAGTTATAGCGCTGAAGCTTTCTTT. V gene TRBV6-5 combines with J gene TRBJ1-1; unclear D gene. Trimming stripped 3 bases from V and 6 bases from J, with 5 bases between. The CDR3 is 11 residues long. Per germline, CDR1 MNHEY and CDR2 SVGAGI.

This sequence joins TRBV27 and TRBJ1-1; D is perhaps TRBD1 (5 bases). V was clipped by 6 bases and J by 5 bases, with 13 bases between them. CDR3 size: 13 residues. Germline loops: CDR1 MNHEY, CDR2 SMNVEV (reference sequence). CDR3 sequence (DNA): TGTGCCAGCAGAAGGGGAGGGTGGACTGAAGCTTTCTTT. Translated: CASRRGGWTEAFF.

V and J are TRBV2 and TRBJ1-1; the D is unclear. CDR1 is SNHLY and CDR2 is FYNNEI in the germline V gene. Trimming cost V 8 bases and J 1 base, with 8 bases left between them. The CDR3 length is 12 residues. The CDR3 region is CASLIRNTEAFF. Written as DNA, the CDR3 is TGTGCCAGCCTTATCCGGAACACTGAAGCTTTCTTT.

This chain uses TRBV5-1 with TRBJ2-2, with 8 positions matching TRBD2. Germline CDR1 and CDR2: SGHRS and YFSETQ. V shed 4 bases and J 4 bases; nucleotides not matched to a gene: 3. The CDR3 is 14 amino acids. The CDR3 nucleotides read TGCGCCAGCAGCGTGCGGGGGGCCACCGGGGAGCTGTTTTTT. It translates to CASSVRGATGELFF.

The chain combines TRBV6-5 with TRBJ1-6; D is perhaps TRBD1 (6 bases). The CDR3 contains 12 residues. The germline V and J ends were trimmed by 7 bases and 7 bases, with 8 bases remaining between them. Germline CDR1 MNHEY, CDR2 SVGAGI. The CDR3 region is CASIQGNSPLHF. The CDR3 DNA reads TGTGCCAGCATCCAGGGGAATTCACCCCTCCACTTT.

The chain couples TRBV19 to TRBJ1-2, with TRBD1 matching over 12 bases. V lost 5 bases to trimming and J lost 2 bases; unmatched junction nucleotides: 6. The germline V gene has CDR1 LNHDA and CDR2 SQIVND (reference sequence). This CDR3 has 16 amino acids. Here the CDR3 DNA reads TGTGCCAGTAGTTTGGGACAGGGGGCGCGAAACTATGGCTACACCTTC. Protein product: CASSLGQGARNYGYTF.

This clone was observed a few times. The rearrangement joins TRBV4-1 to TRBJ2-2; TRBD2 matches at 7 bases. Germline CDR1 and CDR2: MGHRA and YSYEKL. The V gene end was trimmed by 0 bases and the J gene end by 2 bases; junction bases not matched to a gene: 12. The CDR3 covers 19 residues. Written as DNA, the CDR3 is TGCGCCAGCAGCCAAGAATCCCGGGGCGGGGGAGCCAACACCGGGGAGCTGTTTTTT. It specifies CASSQESRGGGANTGELFF.